This T cell receptor beta chain was recorded in a study of T cells in Graves' hyperthyroidism and ophthalmopathy. Trimming took 1 base from V and 8 from J; bases not matched to a gene: 12. The CDR3 extends over 16 amino acids. Germline CDR1 SQVTM, CDR2 ANQGSEA. Amplified TCR beta CDR3 regions derived from RNA transcripts. The study used the HTBI primer set for a first-round RT-PCR of the TCR CDR3. TCRdb reanalysed the multiplex PCR reads using MiXCR and keeps one entry per CDR3 protein. Of hundreds of thousands of distinct CDR3 sequences listed, around 16% are singletons. This clonotype was counted between two and nine times. Stable Graves' hyperthyroidism denoted no ophthalmopathy progression over 18 months. Exclusions: uncontrolled infection, other autoimmune disease, pregnancy, lactation.

This TCR was recovered from a woman aged 25 to 39 with Graves' hyperthyroidism. The chain recombines TRBV29-1 with TRBJ2-2, with TRBD1 identical over 8 bases. What was sequenced was blood. Written as DNA, the CDR3 is TGCAGCGTTGAAGGGGCTCTCGGCCAGGGGGCTGGGGAGCTGTTTTTT. This sequence encodes CSVEGALGQGAGELFF.